A single sample is the source of the 18 T cell receptor beta chains below, sequenced in a study of CD8+ T cells in alopecia areata. As the sequencing template, cDNA was produced by extracting RNA and reverse transcribing it. Clones were read by immunoSEQ multiplex PCR, and TCRdb kept only the in-frame ones, dropping some. The top ten clones hold around 10% of a sample with around 100,000 clones, approximately 84% of them seen once. The treatment denotes: oral pan-JAK inhibitor, 5-10 mg twice daily. The sequences come from CD8+ T cells sorted from blood, collected at approximately week 30, from a patient treated with tofacitinib. The source is a human donor with alopecia areata.

This clone was observed a single time. The V gene is TRBV6-5, the J gene TRBJ1-2; unclear D gene. Trimming took off 2 bases at V and 1 base at J, with 2 bases between the two ends. The CDR3 consists of 12 residues. The V gene's germline CDR1 is MNHEY and CDR2 SVGAGI. CDR3 DNA sequence: TGTGCCAGCAGTTACAGTAACTATGGCTACACCTTC. This codes for CASSYSNYGYTF.

This chain connects TRBV6-7 to TRBJ2-7; no clear D. TRBV6-7 is marked as an open reading frame, function uncertain. The CDR3 runs 10 residues. The V gene lost 8 bases and the J gene lost 1 base, with 3 bases spanning the gap. DNA of the CDR3: TGTGCCAGCCTATCCTACGAGCAGTACTTC. Translated, it gives CASLSYEQYF.

The genes are TRBV6-4 and TRBJ2-2, with a possible D match to TRBD1 (5 bases). Trimming shortened V by 6 bases and J by 2 bases, and 10 bases separated the two germline ends. The length of the CDR3 is 14 residues. Germline V CDR1 and CDR2: MRHNA, SNTAGT. The CDR3 bases are TGTGCCAGCAGAATAGACAGAAACACCGGGGAGCTGTTTTTT. Encoded protein: CASRIDRNTGELFF.

V and J are TRBV7-8 and TRBJ2-1; no clear D. V was shortened by 0 bases and J by 5 bases, with 11 bases between the two germline ends. This CDR3 is built from 15 residues. CDR1 and CDR2 from the germline V gene are SGHVS and FQNEAQ. CDR3 sequence (DNA): TGTGCCAGCAGCTTAGCAGGACGGTCGAACAATGAGCAGTTCTTC. Its translation: CASSLAGRSNNEQFF. The entire variable domain, with the rest obtained from reference TRBV7-8 and TRBJ2-1, is as follows: GAGVSQSPRYKVAKRGQDVALRCDPISGHVSLFWYQQALGQGPEFLTYFQNEAQLDKSGLPSDRFFAERPEGSVSTLKIQRTQQEDSAVYLCASSLAGRSNNEQFFGPGTRLTVL.

Here the CDR3 reads CASSPRKGEMGTEAFF. The DNA for the CDR3 is TGTGCCAGCTCACCACGCAAGGGCGAGATGGGCACTGAAGCTTTCTTT. V gene TRBV18 combines with J gene TRBJ1-1, with no clear D. The CDR3 spans 16 residues. V lost 1 base and J 4 bases, leaving 16 bases between the germline ends. CDR1 and CDR2 (germline): KGHSH, LQKENI.

J is TRBJ2-2 and V is TRBV6-1; no clear D gene. Germline assignment: CDR1 MNHNS and CDR2 SASEGT. V was pared by 7 bases and J by 4 bases, with 13 bases between. This CDR3 has 14 residues. In nucleotides, the CDR3 is TGTGCCAGCAAAGACCCCGCTAGCACCGGGGAGCTGTTTTTT. Translating gives CASKDPASTGELFF.

The chain joins TRBV7-9 to TRBJ1-2; TRBD1 matches 7 bases. V dropped 1 base and J dropped 6; count of bases not matched to a gene: 8. This CDR3 has 15 amino acids. Germline CDR1 SEHNR, CDR2 FQNEAQ (reference sequence). CDR3: CASSLGSAGGDGYTF. The CDR3, as DNA: TGTGCCAGCAGCTTAGGATCGGCAGGGGGAGATGGCTACACCTTC.

The gene calls are TRBV7-2 and TRBJ1-1; 9 positions match TRBD1. The CDR3 is made up of 15 amino acids. V was pared by 3 bases and J by 4 bases, with 6 bases of the junction left unmatched. Germline V gene lookup returns CDR1 SGHTA and CDR2 FQGNSA. This CDR3 is CASSLLQGAGTEAFF. In DNA form, the CDR3 reads TGTGCCAGCAGCTTGTTACAGGGGGCAGGCACTGAAGCTTTCTTT.

This sequence joins TRBV11-2 and TRBJ2-1; 7 bases match TRBD1. The V gene's germline CDR1 is SGHAT and CDR2 FQNNGV. J gave up 8 bases and V 4 bases, and 8 bases lay outside the gene matches. There are 14 residues in the CDR3. CDR3 sequence: CASSSPQGTDEQFF. Here the CDR3 DNA reads TGTGCCAGCAGCTCTCCACAGGGGACGGATGAGCAGTTCTTC.

In this sample, this clone turned up once. The chain joins TRBV29-1 to TRBJ2-3; D gene unclear. The CDR3 has 13 amino acids. Per germline, CDR1 SQVTM and CDR2 ANQGSEA. V gave up 4 bases and J gave up 2 bases, with 10 bases separating them. CDR3 DNA: TGCAGCGTTGTTCTGCGGAACACAGATACGCAGTATTTT. Its translation is CSVVLRNTDTQYF.

The gene calls are TRBV25-1 and TRBJ1-6; D not resolved. The germline V gene has CDR1 MGHDK and CDR2 SYGVNS. CDR3 length: 18 residues. The ends were cut back, 5 bases at V and 0 bases at J, with 17 bases in the middle. CDR3 protein: CASSSSRSASSYNSPLHF. The CDR3 DNA reads TGTGCCAGCAGTTCCTCCAGGTCTGCGAGCTCCTATAATTCACCCCTCCACTTT.

The chain carries TRBV7-3 and TRBJ1-1; 7 bases align to TRBD1. This CDR3 region has 14 residues. Germline CDR1 and CDR2: SGHTA and FQGTGA. The junction had 5 bases not matched to a gene; V was cut back by 2 bases and J by 5 bases. The CDR3 DNA is TGTGCCAGCAGCTTAGCGACAGGGAGAACTGAAGCTTTCTTT. Its protein is CASSLATGRTEAFF.

This rearrangement joins TRBV4-1 to TRBJ2-1; D is possibly TRBD2 (6 bases). Germline-derived CDR1 and CDR2 are MGHRA and YSYEKL. The CDR3 has 15 amino acids. Trimming took 1 base from V and 3 from J, leaving 10 bases between them. CDR3 DNA sequence: TGCGCCAGCAGCCAAGTAGGCGGGATCTACAATGAGCAGTTCTTC. Translated: CASSQVGGIYNEQFF.

V is TRBV5-4 and J is TRBJ2-1; D is ambiguous. From germline, CDR1 is SGHNT and CDR2 YYREEE (reference sequence). There are 11 residues in the CDR3. V lost 1 base and J 5 bases, leaving 1 base between the germline ends. CDR3 nucleotide sequence: TGTGCCAGCAGCTTGAACAATGAGCAGTTCTTC. Its translation: CASSLNNEQFF.

The CDR3 is CSVVFPQSNQPQHF. The CDR3 DNA reads as TGCAGCGTTGTGTTCCCCCAGAGCAATCAGCCCCAGCATTTT. The rearrangement joins TRBV29-1 to TRBJ1-5; D not resolved. V dropped 4 bases and J dropped 1 base, with 11 bases sitting between them. There are 14 residues in the CDR3. The germline CDR1 and CDR2 sequences are SQVTM and ANQGSEA.

The J gene is TRBJ2-2, the V gene TRBV15; D remains unclear. There are 14 residues in the CDR3. V lost 3 bases and J 3 bases, leaving 8 bases between the germline ends. Per the germline V gene, CDR1 is LNHNV and CDR2 is YYDKDF (reference sequence). The CDR3 DNA reads TGTGCCACCAGCAGGGGTACGGACACCGGGGAGCTGTTTTTT. It is translated as CATSRGTDTGELFF.

The chain is built from TRBV10-2 and TRBJ2-1; a weak D match, TRBD2 (6 bases). Germline CDR1 WSHSY, CDR2 SAAADI. Trimming took off 3 bases at V and 0 bases at J, with 9 bases between the two ends. The CDR3 is 15 amino acids. CDR3 region: CASSDGLPSYNEQFF. The DNA of the CDR3 is TGCGCCAGCAGTGACGGACTACCCTCCTACAATGAGCAGTTCTTC.

This sequence joins TRBV19 and TRBJ2-5; D is unclear. The CDR3 length is 15 residues. Trimming took off 0 bases at V and 5 bases at J, with 13 bases between the two ends. Germline CDR1 LNHDA, CDR2 SQIVND (reference sequence). The CDR3 loop is CASSIDPWTSETQYF. The CDR3 DNA reads as TGTGCCAGTAGTATAGATCCTTGGACGTCCGAGACCCAGTACTTC.